This T cell receptor (beta chain) was observed in a study of prognosis after radiotherapy for stage I lung cancer. Study overall: SBRT spanned 3 to 5 fractions, reaching a biologically effective dose of at least 100 Gy.

This CDR3 has 13 amino acids. Germline CDR1 and CDR2: SGHTA and FQGTGA. Trimming removed 3 bases from V and 3 bases from J; junction bases left unmatched: 1. Remarks on this clonotype: Antigen: not known.

Free of prior chemotherapy, radiotherapy and other malignancies, all of the patients were also node-negative on CT and PET/CT. Two separate time points each saw a draw of 5 to 6.5 milliliters of peripheral blood. Study-wide points: With medians of around 10,000 versus 6,900, unique TCR clone counts fell after stereotactic body radiation therapy.

The TCR beta CDR3 region was amplified from genomic DNA, with two rounds of multiplex PCR being used for the amplification. For every TRBV and TRBJ gene, a specific primer was used in first-round PCR. TCRdb reanalysed the multiplex PCR reads using MiXCR and keeps one entry per CDR3 protein. There are over 20,000 distinct CDR3 sequences in the sample; 30% to 45% occur only once, and around 62% lies in the top ten. This receptor was taken from a donor aged 50 or older with non-small cell lung cancer. The sequences come from PBMCs, collected before or after stereotactic body radiation therapy (not recorded which). This chain connects TRBV7-3 to TRBJ1-1; 7 nucleotides agree with TRBD1. The CDR3 is CASSLDRYTEAFF. The CDR3 region has the DNA TGTGCCAGCAGCTTGGACAGGTACACTGAAGCTTTCTTT.